The 12 T cell receptor beta chains below come from one sample, sequenced in a study of T cells after yellow fever vaccination. TCRdb reanalysed the 5' RACE reads using MiXCR and keeps one entry per CDR3 protein. Here the sample spans 500,000 to 650,000 distinct CDR3 sequences, roughly 12% being singletons. Specimen: PBMCs, collected on the day of the yellow fever booster vaccination. The receptors were sampled from a young man who received the YFV17D yellow fever vaccine.

This clonotype was seen only a few times. V is TRBV6-2 or TRBV6-3 and J is TRBJ2-1; 8 nucleotides line up with TRBD2. Germline V CDR1 and CDR2: MNHEY, SVGEGT. The junction had 5 bases not matched to a gene; V was cut back by 7 bases and J by 0 bases. The CDR3 totals 15 residues. CDR3 DNA sequence: TGTGCCAGCATTTCGGGAGGGGGCTCCTACAATGAGCAGTTCTTC. Amino acid sequence: CASISGGGSYNEQFF.

This clonotype was counted between two and nine times. CDR3 amino acids: CAISESTLGENEQFF. The CDR3 nucleotides are TGTGCCATCAGTGAGTCGACTCTCGGGGAGAATGAGCAGTTCTTC. The chain links TRBV10-3 to TRBJ2-1, with D possibly being TRBD2 (5 bases). From germline, CDR1 is ENHRY and CDR2 SYGVKD. The CDR3 is 15 amino acids. Trimming cost V 0 bases and J 7 bases, with 13 bases left between them.

The chain has TRBV4-2 and TRBJ2-7; D is uncertain. Trimming took 3 bases from V and 7 from J, leaving 13 bases between them. CDR1 LGHNA and CDR2 YNFKEQ come from the germline V gene. The CDR3 contains 13 residues. In DNA, the CDR3 is TGTGCCAGCAGCCACCTGAATTCACCGGAGCAGTACTTC. It translates to CASSHLNSPEQYF.

The rearrangement links TRBV20-1 to TRBJ1-5, with TRBD1 as a possible D gene (6 bases). The CDR3 totals 15 residues. Germline V gene data show CDR1 as DFQATT and CDR2 as SNEGSKA (reference sequence). The V gene lost 5 bases and the J gene lost 2 bases, with 16 bases spanning the gap. The DNA of the CDR3 is TGCAGTGCTCCGGCCAGGGGAGGTGGCAATCAGCCCCAGCATTTT. It yields the protein CSAPARGGGNQPQHF.

The V and J genes are TRBV28 and TRBJ2-5, with D hard to call. This CDR3 is built from 13 residues. Per the germline V gene, CDR1 is MDHEN and CDR2 is SYDVKM. With 6 bases removed from V and 4 bases from J, the gap between germline ends came to 12 bases. The CDR3 loop is CASRDGFGETQYF. The CDR3, as DNA: TGTGCCAGCAGGGATGGCTTTGGAGAGACCCAGTACTTC.

This chain joins TRBV29-1 and TRBJ2-3; maybe TRBD1 (5 bases). This CDR3 region has 14 residues. Per germline, CDR1 SQVTM and CDR2 ANQGSEA. V was trimmed by 7 bases and J by 3 bases, leaving 17 bases between them. The CDR3 region is CSGAGLGTTDTQYF. The CDR3 bases are TGCAGCGGCGCAGGGCTCGGTACAACAGATACGCAGTATTTT.

V usage is TRBV28 and J usage is TRBJ1-2; 9 nucleotides align to TRBD1. J lost 4 bases, V lost 6 bases, and 6 bases had no gene match. Germline assignment: CDR1 MDHEN and CDR2 SYDVKM. The CDR3 consists of 14 residues. The CDR3 region is CASSPGQGGYGYTF. CDR3 nucleotide sequence: TGTGCCAGCAGCCCGGGACAGGGTGGCTATGGCTACACCTTC.

This clonotype came up a few times. The CDR3 loop reads CASSYGGIGELFF. As DNA, the CDR3 is TGTGCCAGCAGTTACGGGGGGATCGGGGAGCTGTTTTTT. The V call is TRBV6-5, the J call TRBJ2-2, with D perhaps matching TRBD2 (6 bases). With 2 bases removed from V and 7 bases from J, the gap between germline ends came to 8 bases. CDR1 MNHEY and CDR2 SVGAGI come from the germline V gene. This CDR3 has 13 amino acids.

The CDR3 loop reads CASSLNIGGYNEQFF. The CDR3 DNA reads TGTGCCAGCAGCTTAAACATCGGGGGGTACAATGAGCAGTTCTTC. The rearrangement joins TRBV7-9 to TRBJ2-1; 7 bases fit TRBD2. The CDR3 length is 15 residues. V shed 2 bases, J shed 4 bases, and the junction held 5 bases outside the gene matches. Germline CDR1 SEHNR, CDR2 FQNEAQ (reference sequence). Full variable domain (missing parts from reference TRBV7-9 and TRBJ2-1): DTGVSQNPRHKITKRGQNVTFRCDPISEHNRLYWYRQTLGQGPEFLTYFQNEAQLEKSRLLSDRFSAERPKGSFSTLEIQRTEQGDSAMYLCASSLNIGGYNEQFFGPGTRLTVL.

CDR3 coding DNA: TGTGCCAGCAGCCGGACCGGGACTAGCACATACAATGAGCAGTTCTTC. Encoded protein: CASSRTGTSTYNEQFF. The genes are TRBV7-2 and TRBJ2-1; 9 nucleotides match TRBD2. J gave up 4 bases and V 5 bases, and 9 bases lay outside the gene matches. The germline V gene encodes CDR1 SGHTA and CDR2 FQGNSA. The CDR3 is 16 residues long.

V gene TRBV19 combines with J gene TRBJ2-7; 7 nucleotides match TRBD2. Germline V gene data show CDR1 as LNHDA and CDR2 as SQIVND (reference sequence). With V trimmed by 6 bases and J by 2 bases, 10 bases remained unmatched. The CDR3 extends over 15 amino acids. The CDR3 nucleotides are TGTGCCAGTAGGCCCGGGGACTATCCGACCTACGAGCAGTACTTC. It yields the protein CASRPGDYPTYEQYF.

The genes are TRBV6-2 or TRBV6-3 and TRBJ2-1; TRBD1 agrees at 8 bases. J lost 8 bases, V lost 6 bases, and 9 bases had no gene match. This CDR3 has 14 residues. CDR1 MNHEY and CDR2 SVGEGT come from the germline V gene. CDR3 bases: TGTGCCAGCAGAAACAGGGGGTTTAAAGATGAGCAGTTCTTC. Protein sequence: CASRNRGFKDEQFF.